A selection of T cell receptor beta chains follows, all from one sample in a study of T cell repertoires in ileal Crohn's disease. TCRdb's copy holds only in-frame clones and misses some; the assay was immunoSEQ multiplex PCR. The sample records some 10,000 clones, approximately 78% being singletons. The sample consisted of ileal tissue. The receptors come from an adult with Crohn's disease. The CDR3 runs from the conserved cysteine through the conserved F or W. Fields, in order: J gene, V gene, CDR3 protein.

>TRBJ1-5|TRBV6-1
CASSVLRGRLSNQPQHF
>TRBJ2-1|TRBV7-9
CASSLGGLASYNEQFF
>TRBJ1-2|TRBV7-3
CASSLRAPTGSGDYGYTF
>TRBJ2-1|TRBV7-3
CASSLGIYNEQFF
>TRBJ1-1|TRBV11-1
CASSPLPGGEAFF
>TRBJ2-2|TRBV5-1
CASSRRGGLAGAGGTGELFF
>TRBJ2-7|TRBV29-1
CSVVYGRANYEQYF
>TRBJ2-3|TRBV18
CASSPYSRASGRADTQYF
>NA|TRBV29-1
CSVGRGTGDAGEQYF
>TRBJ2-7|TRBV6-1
CASSLGAWSSYEQYF
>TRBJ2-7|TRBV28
CASSLFSGYNEQYF
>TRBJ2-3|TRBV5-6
CASRQSGLWADTQYF